This record looks at one T cell receptor beta chain sequence and its context. The protocol was immunoSEQ multiplex PCR, while the TCRdb copy is restricted to in-frame clones and leaves out a portion. The top ten hold approximately 8.8% of the sample, which has hundreds of thousands of clones, about nine tenths seen once. These data come from a study of blood T cell repertoires in COVID-19. The V and J ends lost 5 bases and 5 bases, in that order; junction bases with no gene match: 4. The length of the CDR3 is 14 residues. The V gene's germline CDR1 is SGHTA and CDR2 FQGNSA. The chain couples TRBV7-2 to TRBJ2-3; TRBD2 agrees at 10 bases. This receptor was identified in a middle-aged woman who had recovered from COVID-19. Sequences were obtained from PBMCs or T cells enriched from blood (not recorded which). The CDR3 loop is CASSNSGGRDTQYF. Here the CDR3 DNA reads TGTGCCAGCAGCAATAGCGGGGGGAGAGATACGCAGTATTTT.